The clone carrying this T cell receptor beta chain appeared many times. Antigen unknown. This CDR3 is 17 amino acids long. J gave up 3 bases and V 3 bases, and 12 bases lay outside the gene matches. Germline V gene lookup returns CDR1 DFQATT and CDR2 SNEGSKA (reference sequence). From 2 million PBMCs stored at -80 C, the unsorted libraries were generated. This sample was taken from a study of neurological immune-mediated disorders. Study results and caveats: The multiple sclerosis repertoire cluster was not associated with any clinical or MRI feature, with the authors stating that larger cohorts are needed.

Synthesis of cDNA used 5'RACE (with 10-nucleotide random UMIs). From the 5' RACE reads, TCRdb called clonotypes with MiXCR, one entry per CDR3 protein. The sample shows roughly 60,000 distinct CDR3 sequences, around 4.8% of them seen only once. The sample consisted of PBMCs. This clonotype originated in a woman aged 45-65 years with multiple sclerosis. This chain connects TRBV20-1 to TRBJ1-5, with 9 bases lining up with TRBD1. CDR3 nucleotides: TGCAGTGCTAGCATGGGGACAGGGTCTGTGAACAATCAGCCCCAGCATTTT. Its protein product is CSASMGTGSVNNQPQHF.